This is a list of T cell receptor beta chains from one sample in a study of blood T cell repertoires in COVID-19. Profiled with immunoSEQ multiplex PCR; TCRdb holds only in-frame clones, not every one. This sample has about 200,000 clones, with about 89% found just once. Sequencing input: peripheral blood. The receptors were sampled from a man in his 60s who had recovered from COVID-19. CDR3s include the opening cysteine and the closing phenylalanine or tryptophan. A D gene is named only where the DNA matches it firmly. Size is stated for part of the rows, as once, few or many counts, or as a class when the clone is expanded.

V,size,J,D,DNA,CDR3
TRBV10-1,few,TRBJ1-4,.,TGCGCCAGCAGTGACTTTGGCAGGGATTGGGAAAAACTGTTTTTT,CASSDFGRDWEKLFF
TRBV6-1,.,TRBJ2-7,.,TGTGCCAGCAGTGAAGCGGGAGGCAGGGACGAGCAGTACTTC,CASSEAGGRDEQYF
TRBV11-2,.,TRBJ2-7,.,TGTGCCAGCAGCTCCGACAGACATTACGAGCAGTACTTC,CASSSDRHYEQYF
TRBV14,.,TRBJ2-1,TRBD2,TGTGCCAGCAGCCCTTTCGCGGGAGTGGCCTACAATGAGCAGTTCTTC,CASSPFAGVAYNEQFF
TRBV2,.,TRBJ1-5,.,TGTGCCAGCAGCCGCGACACCCAGAAGGAGCCCCAGCATTTT,CASSRDTQKEPQHF
TRBV20-1,.,TRBJ2-1,TRBD2,TGCAGTGCTAGTTTTACTAGCGGGGGGGCTATGAATGAGCAGTTCTTC,CSASFTSGGAMNEQFF
TRBV7-3,.,TRBJ2-3,.,TGTGCCAGCAGCGGCGCGGGCCCAGATACGCAGTATTTT,CASSGAGPDTQYF
TRBV7-2,.,TRBJ2-5,TRBD2,TGTGCCAGCAGCTTAGGGGGACTAGCGGGGGCCAAAGGGGAGACCCAGTACTTC,CASSLGGLAGAKGETQYF
TRBV19,.,TRBJ1-4,.,TGTGCCAGTAGTATGCAGGGGAGGGTGACTAATGAAAAACTGTTTTTT,CASSMQGRVTNEKLFF
TRBV6-5,.,TRBJ2-5,.,TGTGCCAGCAGTTCATCAGGGGAGAGCCAGTACTTC,CASSSSGESQYF
TRBV24-1,.,TRBJ2-1,TRBD1,TGTGCCACCAGTGATTTGCAGGGGGTAACCCATGAGCAGTTCTTC,CATSDLQGVTHEQFF
TRBV5-1,once,TRBJ2-7,TRBD1,TGCGCCAGCAGCTCTCATACGGGACAGGGATTTAACGAGCAGTACTTC,CASSSHTGQGFNEQYF
TRBV6-5,.,TRBJ2-5,.,TGTGCCAGCATCAGTGAAGAGACCCAGTACTTC,CASISEETQYF
TRBV27,.,TRBJ1-2,TRBD1,TGTGCCAGCAGTAGGGGGACAGGGCTTATCAACTATGGCTACACCTTC,CASSRGTGLINYGYTF
TRBV19,.,TRBJ1-2,TRBD1,TGTGCCAGTAGTACCCAGACAGGGGGCTATGGCTACACCTTC,CASSTQTGGYGYTF
TRBV4-1,.,TRBJ1-3,.,TGCGCCAGCAGCCCTCGGGGCTCTGGAAACACCATATATTTT,CASSPRGSGNTIYF
TRBV18,.,TRBJ2-7,TRBD1,TGTGCCAGCTCACAGGGGACAGGGTCCGACGAGCAGTACTTC,CASSQGTGSDEQYF
TRBV7-2,.,TRBJ2-3,.,TGTGCCAGCAGGCCCAGGCAGCGGCTCACAGATACGCAGTATTTT,CASRPRQRLTDTQYF
TRBV7-3,.,TRBJ2-2,.,TGTGCCAGCAGCTTAATCGGGACCGGGGAGCTGTTTTTT,CASSLIGTGELFF
TRBV7-9,once,TRBJ1-5,.,TGTGCCAGCGGTGGAGGGGAGAATCAGCCCCAGCATTTT,CASGGGENQPQHF
TRBV11-1,.,TRBJ1-1,.,TGTGCCAGCAGCTTAGACAGGAATGAAGCTTTCTTT,CASSLDRNEAFF
TRBV30,.,TRBJ2-1,.,TGTGCCTGGACTCCTGACTTCAGCTCCTACAATGAGCAGTTCTTC,CAWTPDFSSYNEQFF
TRBV27,.,TRBJ1-1,.,TGTGCCAGCAGAACCGGGACACGGAACACTGAAGCTTTCTTT,CASRTGTRNTEAFF
TRBV5-1,.,TRBJ1-3,.,TGCGCCAGCAGAGCGATCCTCTCTGGAAACACCATATATTTT,CASRAILSGNTIYF
TRBV23-1,.,TRBJ2-7,TRBD1,TGCGCCAGCAGTCACCCCGGACAGGGCTACGAGCAGTACTTC,CASSHPGQGYEQYF
TRBV2,.,TRBJ2-7,TRBD1,TGTGCCAGCAGTGAAGGACAGGGAACCTACGAGCAGTACTTC,CASSEGQGTYEQYF
TRBV18,once,TRBJ1-3,.,TGTGCCAGCTCACCACAAGGGGACACCATATATTTT,CASSPQGDTIYF
TRBV25-1,.,TRBJ2-7,.,TGTGCCAGCAGTGAATCAGGCCCGGGGTTTTACGAGCAGTACTTC,CASSESGPGFYEQYF
TRBV19,.,TRBJ2-1,TRBD2,TGTGCCAGTAGTCCGAGACTAGCGGGAGCGTACAATGAGCAGTTCTTC,CASSPRLAGAYNEQFF
TRBV9,.,TRBJ2-2,TRBD2,TGTGCCAGCAGACCACATCTAGCGGGAGCCGGGGACACCGGGGAGCTGTTTTTT,CASRPHLAGAGDTGELFF
TRBV2,.,TRBJ1-6,.,TGTGCCAGCAATATGGCCCCAGGGAATTCACCCCTCCACTTT,CASNMAPGNSPLHF
TRBV28,.,TRBJ1-2,.,TGTGCCAGCAGTGTCGCCAGGGCCTATGGCTACACCTTC,CASSVARAYGYTF
TRBV9,.,TRBJ2-5,.,TGTGCCAGCAGCGTAGCTGAGGGTAGGCAAGAGACCCAGTACTTC,CASSVAEGRQETQYF
TRBV24-1,.,TRBJ2-1,.,TGTGCCACCAGTGATTTAGGGGTTGAGCAGTTCTTC,CATSDLGVEQFF
TRBV18,.,TRBJ1-6,.,TGTGCCAGCTCACGAGATGCGGCGGTTCGGTCACCCCTCCACTTT,CASSRDAAVRSPLHF
TRBV19,few,TRBJ1-5,.,TGTGCCAGTAGTGCCCCGGCCCCTAACAGGGTTCAGCCCCAGCATTTT,CASSAPAPNRVQPQHF
TRBV14,.,TRBJ2-3,.,TGTGCCAGCAGCCAGATAGAAGGGGGGGCGGCGCGAGATACGCAGTATTTT,CASSQIEGGAARDTQYF